This T cell receptor (beta chain) was recorded in a study of blood T cell repertoires in COVID-19. Across the study: Italy, Spain and the United States were the sources of the convalescent and acute COVID-19 samples. Sources were T cells, B-cell-depleted T cells, or PBMCs; the material itself was cDNA or gDNA.

Source study methods: Estimates of nucleated cell counts were drawn from the amplification of reference gene primers. Clones were sequenced by immunoSEQ multiplex PCR, and TCRdb holds only the in-frame ones, with some missing. V and J calls and clone size are as listed in that table; D and trimming were resolved from the DNA. The sample shows about 86,000 clones, under 85% of them seen only once. Germline V gives CDR1 SGHNT, CDR2 YYREEE (reference sequence). CDR3 length equals 13 residues. Trimming took off 0 bases at V and 4 bases at J, with 7 bases between the two ends. This clone was seen a single time.

The material sequenced was peripheral blood. V usage is TRBV5-4 and J usage is TRBJ2-5, with a weak D call TRBD2 (6 bases). This receptor was taken from a man aged 70-80 years with acute or convalescent COVID-19. Here the CDR3 DNA reads TGTGCCAGCAGCTTGGAACTAGCAGAGACCCAGTACTTC. Residues: CASSLELAETQYF.